This TCR beta chain was obtained from a study of regulatory T cells in long-lasting Graves disease. Findings of the study overall: Persistent disease samples used TRBV28, TRBJ1-2 and TRBJ2-5 preferentially. Those with persistent disease had in common more public clonotypes (about 2,700) than new patients (about 970). TCR diversity was lower in persistent Graves' patients than in newly diagnosed ones.

Time point defined: newly diagnosed GD, antithyroid drugs for less than 3 months. The TCR library was made from RNA extracted from PBMCs. V was pared by 3 bases and J by 1 base, with 6 bases between. The length of the CDR3 is 13 residues. The authors built TCR beta libraries using iRepertoire HTBI primers and Arm-PCR of CDR3 regions. MiXCR, applied by TCRdb to the multiplex PCR reads, yields one record per CDR3 protein. Of roughly 500,000 distinct CDR3 sequences in the sample, around 15% were seen once. This clonotype was seen many times. Its antigen is currently unknown. This sample also belongs to another study, concerning T cells in Graves' hyperthyroidism and ophthalmopathy. That report notes: It was considered stable Graves' hyperthyroidism when ophthalmopathy did not progress within 18 months.

This receptor was identified in a woman aged 50 to 60 with Graves disease. The chain is built from TRBV12-3 or TRBV12-4 and TRBJ2-5; no firm D call. The material was peripheral blood mononuclear cells (PBMCs), obtained at new diagnosis, from a patient treated with antithyroid drugs. The CDR3 DNA is TGTGCCAGCAGTTTTCGGGCCCAAGAGACCCAGTACTTC. This encodes CASSFRAQETQYF.